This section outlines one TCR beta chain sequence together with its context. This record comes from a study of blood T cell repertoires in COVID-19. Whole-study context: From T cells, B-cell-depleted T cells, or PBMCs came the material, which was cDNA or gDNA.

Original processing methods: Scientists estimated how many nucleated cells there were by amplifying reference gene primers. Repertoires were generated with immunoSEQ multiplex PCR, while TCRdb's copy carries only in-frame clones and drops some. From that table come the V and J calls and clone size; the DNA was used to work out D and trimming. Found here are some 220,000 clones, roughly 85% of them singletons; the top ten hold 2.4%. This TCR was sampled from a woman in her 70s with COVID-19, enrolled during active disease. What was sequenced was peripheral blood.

The CDR3: CASSSDREKAFNYGYTF. The CDR3 DNA reads as TGCGCCAGCAGCTCAGACAGGGAAAAGGCTTTTAACTATGGCTACACCTTC. The chain combines TRBV5-1 with TRBJ1-2, with TRBD1 matching over 7 bases. The CDR3 is 17 residues long. Germline V gene lookup returns CDR1 SGHRS and CDR2 YFSETQ. V was pared by 3 bases and J by 1 base, with 12 bases of the junction left unmatched.